This T cell receptor (beta chain) originates from a study of blood T cell repertoires in COVID-19. At the level of the study: The United States, Italy and Spain supplied acute and convalescent COVID-19 samples. PBMCs, B-cell-depleted T cells, or T cells provided the cDNA or gDNA that made up the material.

TCRdb's copy holds only in-frame clones and misses some; the assay was immunoSEQ multiplex PCR. The sample carries approximately 140,000 clones, 70% to 90% recorded once. This CDR3 region has 11 residues. V was pared by 4 bases and J by 6 bases, with 6 bases between. Germline-derived CDR1 and CDR2 are MNHEY and SVGAGI. This receptor was obtained from a man aged 55 to 70 with active or convalescent COVID-19. The J gene is TRBJ1-2, the V gene TRBV6-5, with D unresolved. What was sequenced was peripheral blood. The CDR3 sequence: CASSSGDGYTF. Written as DNA, the CDR3 is TGTGCCAGCAGTTCCGGGGATGGCTACACCTTC.